This passage covers 5 T cell receptor beta chains from one sample sequenced in a study of neurological immune-mediated disorders. TCRdb re-derived calls from the 5' RACE reads in MiXCR, one entry per CDR3 protein. Among under 45,000 distinct CDR3 sequences listed, roughly 2.5% were seen once. Sequencing was done on a sample of PBMCs. The receptors were sampled from a man in his forties or fifties with multiple sclerosis.

The sample holds many counts of this clonotype. The rearrangement joins TRBV7-9 to TRBJ2-2, with D hard to call. The V gene lost 2 bases and the J gene lost 0 bases, with 7 bases spanning the gap. The CDR3 is 15 residues long. The V gene's germline CDR1 is SEHNR and CDR2 FQNEAQ (reference sequence). The CDR3 protein is CASSLTLANTGELFF. CDR3 nucleotides: TGTGCCAGCAGCTTAACCCTAGCGAACACCGGGGAGCTGTTTTTT. The variable domain in full, with the rest retrieved from reference TRBV7-9 and TRBJ2-2, is DTGVSQNPRHKITKRGQNVTFRCDPISEHNRLYWYRQTLGQGPEFLTYFQNEAQLEKSRLLSDRFSAERPKGSFSTLEIQRTEQGDSAMYLCASSLTLANTGELFFGEGSRLTVL.

This clonotype was seen at least ten times. The chain employs TRBV5-1 and TRBJ2-5, with TRBD1 matching 9 bases. Germline trimming cut 3 bases from V and 1 base from J; bases unmatched to any gene: 4. Germline loops: CDR1 SGHRS, CDR2 YFSETQ. There are 15 residues in the CDR3. The CDR3: CASSWMGQGQETQYF. The CDR3 DNA reads as TGCGCCAGCAGCTGGATGGGACAGGGCCAAGAGACCCAGTACTTC.

The table lists this clonotype with many counts. J is TRBJ1-6 and V is TRBV20-1; D is undetermined. From germline, CDR1 is DFQATT and CDR2 SNEGSKA (reference sequence). The V end was cut by 5 bases, the J end by 4 bases, with 15 bases between. This CDR3 is 15 amino acids long. The CDR3 here is CSASFQTGYNSPLHF. In DNA form, the CDR3 reads TGCAGTGCTTCATTCCAAACGGGTTATAATTCACCCCTCCACTTT.

In its sample, this clonotype was seen many times. The chain carries TRBV5-6 and TRBJ1-1, with D unclear. Germline CDR1 and CDR2: SGHDT and YYEEEE. Trimming removed 3 bases at V and 5 bases at J, with 5 bases between. CDR3 size: 11 residues. CDR3 loop: CASSWGTEAFF. The DNA of the CDR3 is TGTGCCAGCAGCTGGGGTACTGAAGCTTTCTTT.

This clonotype ranks as medium-sized (0.01 to 0.1%). V is TRBV5-1 and J is TRBJ2-5, with D perhaps TRBD2 (6 bases). This CDR3 contains 14 residues. Germline CDR1 SGHRS, CDR2 YFSETQ. Trimming shortened V by 0 bases and J by 7 bases, and 13 bases separated the two germline ends. The chain's CDR3 is CASSLVAPRGTQYF. DNA for the CDR3: TGCGCCAGCAGCTTGGTGGCGCCGCGGGGGACCCAGTACTTC.